These 20 T cell receptor beta chains came from one sample sequenced in a study of T cell responses to AZD1222 COVID-19 vaccine. Produced via immunoSEQ multiplex PCR; TCRdb's table is partial and in-frame only. The table shows approximately 100,000 clones, with roughly 84% occurring only once. Source: peripheral blood, taken on day 0 of AZD1222 vaccination. These receptor sequences come from an adult in good health.

The genes are TRBV5-4 and TRBJ2-1; 7 bases fit TRBD2. Germline CDR1 is SGHNT and CDR2 is YYREEE (reference sequence). The CDR3 is 16 amino acids. V was clipped by 3 bases and J by 4 bases; unmatched bases: 10. As DNA, the CDR3 is TGTGCCAGCAGCTCTGGGGGGGACTCTAGGTACAATGAGCAGTTCTTC. Protein product: CASSSGGDSRYNEQFF.

The table lists this clone with a few counts. The chain employs TRBV28 and TRBJ2-3, with D unclear. The ends were cut back, 6 bases at V and 2 bases at J, with 18 bases in the middle. Germline V CDR1 and CDR2: MDHEN, SYDVKM. This CDR3 has 16 residues. The CDR3 spells CASSSLKYLPTDTQYF. CDR3 sequence (DNA): TGTGCCAGCAGCTCGCTGAAGTATCTACCCACAGATACGCAGTATTTT.

The V call is TRBV30, the J call TRBJ2-2; unclear D gene. V lost 2 bases to trimming and J lost 1 base, with 11 bases between them. The CDR3 is made up of 15 amino acids. CDR1 GTSNPN and CDR2 SVGIG come from the germline V gene (reference sequence). The CDR3 loop is CAWSPKDLNTGELFF. The DNA of the CDR3 is TGTGCCTGGAGTCCCAAGGACCTGAACACCGGGGAGCTGTTTTTT.

This clone was recorded a few times. This chain uses TRBV28 with TRBJ2-3; 8 nucleotides match TRBD2. Germline trimming cut 3 bases from V and 8 bases from J; bases unmatched to any gene: 7. The CDR3 runs to 14 residues. Germline values: CDR1 MDHEN, CDR2 SYDVKM. The CDR3 DNA reads TGTGCCAGCAGTTTCTGGCGGGAGGAAGTTACGCAGTATTTT. Translation: CASSFWREEVTQYF. Filled out from reference TRBV28 and TRBJ2-3, the complete variable domain reads DVKVTQSSRYLVKRTGEKVFLECVQDMDHENMFWYRQDPGLGLRLIYFSYDVKMKEKGDIPEGYSVSREKKERFSLILESASTNQTSMYLCASSFWREEVTQYFGPGTRLTVL.

This clone has a single count. The V gene is TRBV5-1, the J gene TRBJ2-7; 12 positions match TRBD2. V gave up 3 bases and J gave up 6 bases; unmatched junction bases: 4. The germline V gene has CDR1 SGHRS and CDR2 YFSETQ. The CDR3 loop spans 14 amino acids. This CDR3 is CASSSPLAGGEQYF. Written as DNA, the CDR3 is TGCGCCAGCAGCTCCCCACTAGCGGGAGGCGAGCAGTACTTC.

The rearrangement links TRBV7-9 to TRBJ1-1, with D uncertain. V shed 8 bases and J shed 4 bases, with 14 bases lying between them. Germline CDR1 and CDR2: SEHNR and FQNEAQ (reference sequence). The CDR3 covers 13 residues. CDR3 residues: CASREVVSTEAFF. Here the CDR3 DNA reads TGTGCCAGCCGGGAGGTGGTGAGCACTGAAGCTTTCTTT.

This rearrangement joins TRBV29-1 to TRBJ1-2; unclear D gene. The V end was cut by 7 bases, the J end by 1 base, with 4 bases between. Germline V gives CDR1 SQVTM, CDR2 ANQGSEA. The CDR3 has 10 residues. The CDR3 DNA follows: TGCAGCGCTGTTAACTATGGCTACACCTTC. This sequence encodes CSAVNYGYTF.

This clone came up once. This chain connects TRBV10-3 to TRBJ1-2; D remains unclear. V was cut by 10 bases and J by 0 bases, with 12 bases left in between. The CDR3 extends over 13 amino acids. Germline CDR1 ENHRY, CDR2 SYGVKD. CDR3 protein: CATGPQANYGYTF. CDR3 DNA: TGTGCCACAGGACCCCAAGCTAACTATGGCTACACCTTC.

The chain joins TRBV7-9 to TRBJ1-3; D ambiguous. V lost 4 bases and J lost 4, with 8 bases in between. Germline CDR1 reads SEHNR; CDR2 reads FQNEAQ (reference sequence). CDR3 length: 13 residues. CDR3 bases: TGTGCCAGCAGCTCCGACCTCGGAAACACCATATATTTT. Protein sequence: CASSSDLGNTIYF.

This chain uses TRBV18 with TRBJ2-3, with a weak D call TRBD2 (5 bases). Trimming removed 2 bases from V and 2 bases from J, with 8 bases in between. Germline V gene lookup returns CDR1 KGHSH and CDR2 LQKENI. The CDR3 covers 14 residues. The CDR3 DNA reads as TGTGCCAGCTCACCAGGAGGATTCACAGATACGCAGTATTTT. Amino acid sequence: CASSPGGFTDTQYF. Full variable domain (remainder filled in from reference TRBV18 and TRBJ2-3): NAGVMQNPRHLVRRRGQEARLRCSPMKGHSHVYWYRQLPEEGLKFMVYLQKENIIDESGMPKERFSAEFPKEGPSILRIQQVVRGDSAAYFCASSPGGFTDTQYFGPGTRLTVL.

The chain combines TRBV11-2 with TRBJ2-2; possibly TRBD2 for D (6 bases). The V end was cut by 5 bases, the J end by 5 bases, with 15 bases between. The CDR3 is 15 residues long. From germline, CDR1 is SGHAT and CDR2 FQNNGV. The CDR3: CASSPAGRGTGELFF. CDR3 in DNA: TGTGCCAGCAGCCCCGCCGGGAGAGGGACCGGGGAGCTGTTTTTT.

This rearrangement joins TRBV5-1 to TRBJ1-3; possibly TRBD1 for D (5 bases). V was cut by 1 base and J by 2 bases, with 13 bases left in between. Germline V gene sequence: CDR1 SGHRS, CDR2 YFSETQ. The CDR3 is made up of 16 amino acids. Written as DNA, the CDR3 is TGCGCCAGCAGCTTGATCGGCCAGGGCCCTGGAAACACCATATATTTT. This encodes CASSLIGQGPGNTIYF.

The chain links TRBV7-6 to TRBJ2-1; 11 bases match TRBD2. From germline, CDR1 is SGHVS and CDR2 FNYEAQ. The CDR3 sequence is 15 residues long. V dropped 3 bases and J dropped 7; count of bases not matched to a gene: 5. CDR3 sequence: CASSFTSGSWNEQFF. The CDR3 bases are TGTGCCAGCAGCTTCACTAGCGGGAGTTGGAATGAGCAGTTCTTC.

This clone has just one count. The chain couples TRBV6-6 to TRBJ1-2; 7 bases fit TRBD1. CDR1 and CDR2 from the germline V gene are MNHNY and SVGAGI (reference sequence). The V segment lost 4 bases and the J segment 4 bases; nucleotides outside the gene matches: 3. There are 13 residues in the CDR3. CDR3 in amino acids: CASSWDSFYGYTF. CDR3 nucleotides: TGTGCCAGCAGTTGGGACAGTTTCTATGGCTACACCTTC.

The gene calls are TRBV27 and TRBJ1-2, with D possibly TRBD1 on 6 matching bases. The CDR3 spans 15 residues. V gave up 3 bases and J gave up 2 bases, with 13 bases separating them. Germline V CDR1 and CDR2: MNHEY, SMNVEV (reference sequence). Here the CDR3 reads CASSFAFGQNYGYTF. Here the CDR3 DNA reads TGTGCCAGCAGTTTTGCATTCGGACAGAACTATGGCTACACCTTC.

V gene TRBV7-9 combines with J gene TRBJ2-1; TRBD2 agrees at 8 bases. The V and J ends lost 5 bases and 6 bases, in that order; junction bases with no gene match: 9. The CDR3 contains 15 residues. Germline V CDR1 and CDR2: SEHNR, FQNEAQ (reference sequence). The CDR3 sequence: CASSLLADPINEQFF. The CDR3 coding sequence is TGTGCCAGCAGCCTACTAGCGGATCCTATCAATGAGCAGTTCTTC. Combining the CDR3 with reference TRBV7-9 and TRBJ2-1 gives the whole variable domain DTGVSQNPRHKITKRGQNVTFRCDPISEHNRLYWYRQTLGQGPEFLTYFQNEAQLEKSRLLSDRFSAERPKGSFSTLEIQRTEQGDSAMYLCASSLLADPINEQFFGPGTRLTVL.

The chain has TRBV28 and TRBJ1-1, with D possibly being TRBD1 (5 bases). The germline V and J ends were trimmed by 5 bases and 6 bases, with 19 bases remaining between them. The CDR3 sequence is 15 residues long. Germline values: CDR1 MDHEN, CDR2 SYDVKM. CDR3 in amino acids: CASSRRKRGWSEAFF. In DNA, the CDR3 is TGTGCCAGCAGTAGGAGGAAAAGGGGCTGGTCTGAAGCTTTCTTT.

This clone came up a few times. The sample holds other DNA sequences that translate to the same CDR3. Written as DNA, the CDR3 is TGTGCCAGCAGCGTAGGTTCCGGGAATCAGCCCCAGCATTTT. This codes for CASSVGSGNQPQHF. The chain is built from TRBV9 and TRBJ1-5, with D hard to call. This CDR3 region has 14 residues. Per germline, CDR1 SGDLS and CDR2 YYNGEE. Between the trimmed V and J ends, which lost 0 bases and 4 bases, there was a span of 8 bases.

The chain combines TRBV19 with TRBJ2-7; D may be TRBD1 (6 bases). Trimming took off 4 bases at V and 4 bases at J, with 14 bases between the two ends. Germline V CDR1 and CDR2: LNHDA, SQIVND (reference sequence). The CDR3 covers 14 residues. The CDR3 region has the DNA TGTGCCAGTAGTAAGGGGACAAGAGAGTACGAGCAGTACTTC. Its translation: CASSKGTREYEQYF.

CDR3 in amino acids: CASSESRGTGELFF. The CDR3 DNA follows: TGTGCCAGCAGTGAATCCCGTGGCACCGGGGAGCTGTTTTTT. The chain recombines TRBV2 with TRBJ2-2, with unresolved D. Germline V gene data show CDR1 as SNHLY and CDR2 as FYNNEI. The V and J ends lost 2 bases and 4 bases respectively, with 8 bases between them. The CDR3 totals 14 residues.